Listed below are T cell receptor beta chains from one sample, sequenced in a study of Graves' ophthalmopathy and Graves' hyperthyroidism. TCRdb passed the multiplex PCR reads through MiXCR, listing each CDR3 protein once. Here the sample spans 200,000 to 300,000 distinct CDR3 sequences, around 50% being singletons. The specimen was peripheral blood. The receptors here all came from an adult man with Graves' ophthalmopathy. CDR3s include the opening cysteine and the closing phenylalanine or tryptophan. Each record gives: V gene, clone size, D gene, J gene, CDR3 protein, CDR3 DNA. The D gene is left open where the match is weak. A clone size is listed for some rows: how often the clone was seen (once, few, many), or a class if it is expanded.

>TRBV9|few|TRBD1|TRBJ1-6
CASSFGQGYSPLHF
TGTGCCAGCAGTTTTGGACAGGGTTATTCACCCCTCCACTTT
>TRBV4-1|NA|NA|TRBJ1-5
CASSQEPLQPQHF
TGTGCCAGCAGCCAAGAACCCCTTCAGCCCCAGCATTTT
>TRBV9|NA|TRBD1|TRBJ2-5
CASSIGQGKQEAQYF
TGTGCCAGCAGCATCGGACAGGGGAAGCAAGAGGCCCAGTACTTC
>TRBV7-2|few|TRBD1|TRBJ2-5
CASSFRQGLAETQYF
TGTGCCAGCAGTTTTCGACAGGGCTTAGCGGAGACCCAGTACTTC
>TRBV7-9|NA|NA|TRBJ2-7
CASSFTDSRVRAYEQYF
TGTGCCAGCAGTTTCACTGACAGCCGGGTAAGGGCGTACGAGCAGTACTTC
>TRBV25-1|NA|NA|TRBJ1-2
CASSLQGSDGYTF
TGTGCCAGCAGTTTACAGGGATCGGATGGCTACACCTTC
>TRBV7-2|NA|NA|TRBJ2-5
CASSLERALETQYF
TGCGCCAGCAGCTTGGAAAGAGCATTAGAGACCCAGTACTTC
>TRBV12-3/TRBV12-4|NA|NA|TRBJ2-5
CASSLTGSQRETQYF
TGTGCCAGCAGCTTAACCGGTAGCCAGAGGGAGACCCAGTACTTC
>TRBV2|NA|NA|TRBJ2-5
CASSIQGIQYF
TGTGCCAGCAGCATTCAGGGAATCCAGTACTTC
>TRBV10-3|NA|TRBD1|TRBJ1-1
CAISTGSVTEAFF
TGTGCCATCTCGACAGGGAGCGTTACTGAAGCTTTCTTT
>TRBV10-1|NA|NA|TRBJ1-4
CASSPHHFKEKLFF
TGCGCCAGCAGCCCACACCACTTCAAGGAAAAACTGTTTTTT
>TRBV9|NA|NA|TRBJ1-1
CASSPGGHAETEAFF
TGTGCCAGCAGCCCCGGGGGACATGCAGAGACTGAAGCTTTCTTT
>TRBV13|NA|NA|TRBJ2-6
CAGSLIQSEAVVGGANVLTF
TGTGCCGGCAGCTTAATCCAATCCGAGGCCGTGGTCGGTGGGGCCAACGTCCTGACTTTC
>TRBV6-1|NA|NA|TRBJ1-2
CASSRTSGYGYTF
TGTGCCAGCAGCCGGACATCGGGCTATGGCTACACCTTC
>TRBV5-1|NA|TRBD1|TRBJ2-2
CASSPGQVPGELFF
TGCGCCAGCAGCCCTGGACAGGTCCCCGGGGAGCTGTTTTTT
>TRBV10-3|few|NA|TRBJ2-7
CAISISRTANTYEQYF
TGTGCCATCAGCATCTCTAGGACAGCTAATACCTACGAGCAGTACTTC
>TRBV10-1|many|NA|TRBJ1-3
CASSETNSGNTIYF
TGCGCCAGCAGTGAGACAAACTCTGGAAACACCATATATTTT
>TRBV6-4|NA|TRBD1|TRBJ1-1
CASRDRENTEAFF
TGTGCCAGCAGAGACAGGGAGAACACTGAAGCTTTCTTT
>TRBV7-2|few|NA|TRBJ2-5
CASSFRDFLAGETQYF
TGTGCCAGCAGCTTCCGGGACTTCCTCGCCGGGGAGACCCAGTACTTC